These 8 T cell receptor beta chains were sequenced from one sample in a study of T cell repertoires in cytomegalovirus infection. What these receptors recognize is not known. MiXCR was run by TCRdb on the reads, yielding one entry per CDR3 protein. The table has about 830,000 distinct CDR3 sequences, less than 35% seen once; the top ten hold around 11%. Source: cultured CD8+ T cells from PBMCs, taken from culture after CMV antigen stimulation. The source is a human donor in good health (CMV status not recorded). Some clones in this sample may be carry-over from other donors' samples.

In its sample, this clonotype was seen a few times. This chain uses TRBV28 with TRBJ1-2, with D hard to call. V was cut by 6 bases and J by 3 bases, with 14 bases left in between. CDR3 length equals 14 residues. CDR1 is MDHEN, CDR2 SYDVKM, per germline. CDR3 coding DNA: TGTGCCAGCAGGCCGGAGTGGGAGGACTATGGCTACACCTTC. Encoded protein: CASRPEWEDYGYTF.

The rearrangement joins TRBV10-3 to TRBJ1-1; D might be TRBD1 (5 bases). The CDR3 totals 13 residues. Germline V gene lookup returns CDR1 ENHRY and CDR2 SYGVKD. Trimming left V 6 bases short and J 1 base short, with 9 bases between. The DNA of the CDR3 is TGTGCCATCAGCGGGGGGGAGAACACTGAAGCTTTCTTT. It yields the protein CAISGGENTEAFF.

V is TRBV12-3 or TRBV12-4 and J is TRBJ1-1, with no clear D. The CDR3 sequence is 13 residues long. V dropped 5 bases and J dropped 9 bases, with 16 bases sitting between them. The CDR3 is CASSPALTAQAFF. CDR3 nucleotide sequence: TGTGCCAGCAGTCCCGCTCTGACGGCCCAAGCTTTCTTT.

The J gene is TRBJ2-1, the V gene TRBV5-8, with D uncertain. This CDR3 has 16 amino acids. Per the germline V gene, CDR1 is SGHTS and CDR2 is YDEGEE. With 2 bases removed from V and 2 bases from J, the gap between germline ends came to 14 bases. In DNA form, the CDR3 reads TGTGCCAGCAGCTTATACGATACGACCCCCTACAATGAGCAGTTCTTC. This translates into CASSLYDTTPYNEQFF.

This clonotype was detected a few times. This chain joins TRBV7-2 and TRBJ2-2, with TRBD2 matching 11 bases. CDR1 is SGHTA and CDR2 is FQGNSA in the germline V gene. The length of the CDR3 is 14 residues. V shed 11 bases and J 4 bases; nucleotides not matched to a gene: 6. CDR3 DNA sequence: TGTGCCTGCTCGCTAGCGGGGGGCACCGGGGAGCTGTTTTTT. Its translation: CACSLAGGTGELFF.

This clonotype was counted between two and nine times. CDR3 DNA: TGCGCCAGCAGCTTGAAAGCGAACGGGGAGCTGTTTTTT. This encodes CASSLKANGELFF. The V call is TRBV5-1, the J call TRBJ2-2; D is unclear. The V gene's germline CDR1 is SGHRS and CDR2 YFSETQ. The CDR3 has 13 amino acids. V dropped 1 base and J dropped 7 bases, with 8 bases sitting between them. The whole variable domain, remainder taken from reference TRBV5-1 and TRBJ2-2, is KAGVTQTPRYLIKTRGQQVTLSCSPISGHRSVSWYQQTPGQGLQFLFEYFSETQRNKGNFPGRFSGRQFSNSRSEMNVSTLELGDSALYLCASSLKANGELFFGEGSRLTVL.

The gene calls are TRBV20-1 and TRBJ2-5, with TRBD1 identical over 7 bases. The germline CDR1 and CDR2 sequences are DFQATT and SNEGSKA (reference sequence). V lost 6 bases, J lost 1 base, and 5 bases stayed unmatched. This CDR3 contains 13 residues. The CDR3 region has the DNA TGCAGTGCCCCGACAGGGCCCCAAGAGACCCAGTACTTC. Amino acid sequence: CSAPTGPQETQYF.

The chain has TRBV20-1 and TRBJ1-2; no clear D gene. This CDR3 is built from 13 residues. Trimming took 6 bases from V and 0 from J, leaving 11 bases between them. The V gene's germline CDR1 is DFQATT and CDR2 SNEGSKA (reference sequence). The CDR3 reads CSAPGWTNYGYTF. Here the CDR3 DNA reads TGCAGTGCCCCAGGATGGACTAACTATGGCTACACCTTC.